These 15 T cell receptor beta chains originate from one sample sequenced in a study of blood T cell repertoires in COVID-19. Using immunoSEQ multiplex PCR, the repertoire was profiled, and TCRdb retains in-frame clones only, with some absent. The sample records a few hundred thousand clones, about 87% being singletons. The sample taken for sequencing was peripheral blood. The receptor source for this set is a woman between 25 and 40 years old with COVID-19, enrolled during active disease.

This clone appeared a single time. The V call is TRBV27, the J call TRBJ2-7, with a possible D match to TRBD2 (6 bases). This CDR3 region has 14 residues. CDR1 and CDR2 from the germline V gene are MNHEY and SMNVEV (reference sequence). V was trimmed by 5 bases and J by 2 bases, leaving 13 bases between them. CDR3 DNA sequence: TGTGCCAGCAGTCCCTGGACTATCCCCTACGAGCAGTACTTC. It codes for CASSPWTIPYEQYF.

In DNA, the CDR3 is TGCAGTGCTAATTCGGGAAACACCATATATTTT. This gives the protein CSANSGNTIYF. The V call is TRBV20-1, the J call TRBJ1-3, with unresolved D. This CDR3 has 11 residues. CDR1 is DFQATT, CDR2 SNEGSKA, per germline (reference sequence). V lost 4 bases and J 4 bases, leaving 5 bases between the germline ends.

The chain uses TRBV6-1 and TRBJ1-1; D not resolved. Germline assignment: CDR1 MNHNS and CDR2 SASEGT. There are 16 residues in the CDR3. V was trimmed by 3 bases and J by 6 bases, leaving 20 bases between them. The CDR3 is CASSESYGGKDAEAFF. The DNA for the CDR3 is TGTGCCAGCAGTGAGTCGTACGGAGGGAAGGATGCTGAAGCTTTCTTT.

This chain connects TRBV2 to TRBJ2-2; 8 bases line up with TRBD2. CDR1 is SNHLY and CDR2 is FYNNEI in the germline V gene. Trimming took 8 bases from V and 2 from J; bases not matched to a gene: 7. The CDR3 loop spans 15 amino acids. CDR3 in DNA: TGTGCCAGCGGACGGACTAGCAGAAACACCGGGGAGCTGTTTTTT. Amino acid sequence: CASGRTSRNTGELFF.

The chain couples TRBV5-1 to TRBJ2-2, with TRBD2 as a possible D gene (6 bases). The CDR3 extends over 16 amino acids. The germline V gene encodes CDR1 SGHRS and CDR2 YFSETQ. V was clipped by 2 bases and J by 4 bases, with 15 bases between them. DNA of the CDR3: TGCGCCAGCAGCTTAGTTGTAATAGCGGCCACCGGGGAGCTGTTTTTT. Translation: CASSLVVIAATGELFF.

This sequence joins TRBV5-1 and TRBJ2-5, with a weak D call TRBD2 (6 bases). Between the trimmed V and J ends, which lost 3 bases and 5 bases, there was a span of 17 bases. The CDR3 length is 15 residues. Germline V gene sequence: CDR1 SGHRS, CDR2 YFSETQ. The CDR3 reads CASSSLGAGRETQYF. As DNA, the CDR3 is TGCGCCAGCAGCTCCCTTGGGGCAGGGAGGGAGACCCAGTACTTC.

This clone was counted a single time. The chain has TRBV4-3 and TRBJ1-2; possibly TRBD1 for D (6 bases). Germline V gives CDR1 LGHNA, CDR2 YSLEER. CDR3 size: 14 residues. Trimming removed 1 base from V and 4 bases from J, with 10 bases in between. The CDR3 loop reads CASSQGGHPYGYTF. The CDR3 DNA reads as TGCGCCAGCAGCCAAGGGGGACACCCCTATGGCTACACCTTC.

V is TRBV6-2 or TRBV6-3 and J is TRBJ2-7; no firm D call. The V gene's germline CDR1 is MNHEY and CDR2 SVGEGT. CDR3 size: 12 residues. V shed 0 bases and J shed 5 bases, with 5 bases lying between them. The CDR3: CASSYSSHEQYF. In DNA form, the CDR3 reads TGTGCCAGCAGTTACTCGAGCCACGAGCAGTACTTC.

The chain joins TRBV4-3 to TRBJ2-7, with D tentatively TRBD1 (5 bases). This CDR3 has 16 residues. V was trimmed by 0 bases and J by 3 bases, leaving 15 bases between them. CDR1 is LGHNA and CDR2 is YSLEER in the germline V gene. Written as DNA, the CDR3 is TGCGCCAGCAGCCAAGACCGGGCAGGGCCCCTCTACGAGCAGTACTTC. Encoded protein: CASSQDRAGPLYEQYF.

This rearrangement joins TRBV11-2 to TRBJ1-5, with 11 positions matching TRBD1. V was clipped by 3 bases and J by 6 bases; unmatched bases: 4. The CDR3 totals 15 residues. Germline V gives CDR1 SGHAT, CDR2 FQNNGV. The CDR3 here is CASSLRTGGGQPQHF. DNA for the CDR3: TGTGCCAGCAGCTTGCGGACAGGGGGCGGTCAGCCCCAGCATTTT.

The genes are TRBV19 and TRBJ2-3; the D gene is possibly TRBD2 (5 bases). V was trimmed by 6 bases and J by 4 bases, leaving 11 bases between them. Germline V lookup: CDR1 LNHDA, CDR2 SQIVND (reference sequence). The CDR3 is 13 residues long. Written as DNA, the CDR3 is TGTGCCAGTAGCGTCGCCGGGGCAGATACGCAGTATTTT. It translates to CASSVAGADTQYF.

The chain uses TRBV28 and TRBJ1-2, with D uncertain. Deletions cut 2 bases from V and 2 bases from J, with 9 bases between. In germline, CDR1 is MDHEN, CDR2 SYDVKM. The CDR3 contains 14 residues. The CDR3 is CASSLIQINYGYTF. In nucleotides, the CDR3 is TGTGCCAGCAGTTTAATCCAGATAAACTATGGCTACACCTTC.

CDR3 sequence (DNA): TGTGCCAGCAGTGAACCTGGACAGCCAGATACGCAGTATTTT. It is translated as CASSEPGQPDTQYF. J is TRBJ2-3 and V is TRBV25-1; maybe TRBD1 (6 bases). In germline, CDR1 is MGHDK, CDR2 SYGVNS. The V and J ends lost 2 bases and 4 bases respectively, with 10 bases between them. This CDR3 is built from 14 residues.

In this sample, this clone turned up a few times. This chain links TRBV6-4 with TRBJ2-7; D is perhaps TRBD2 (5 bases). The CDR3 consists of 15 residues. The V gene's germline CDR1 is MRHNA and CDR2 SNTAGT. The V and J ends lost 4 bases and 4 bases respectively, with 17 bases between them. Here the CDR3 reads CASSAQIGEGYEQYF. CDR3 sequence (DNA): TGTGCCAGCAGTGCCCAAATCGGCGAGGGTTACGAGCAGTACTTC.

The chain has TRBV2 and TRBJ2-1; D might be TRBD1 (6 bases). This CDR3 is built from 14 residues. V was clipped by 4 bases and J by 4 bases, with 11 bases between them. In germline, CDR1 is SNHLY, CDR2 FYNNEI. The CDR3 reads CASSVGASYNEQFF. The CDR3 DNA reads TGTGCCAGCAGTGTGGGGGCGAGTTACAATGAGCAGTTCTTC.